This TCR beta chain came from a study of regulatory T cells in long-lasting Graves disease. In this sample, this clonotype turned up many times. The time point denotes: persistent/refractory GD, antithyroid drugs over 5 years with positive TRAb. The TCR library was prepared using RNA isolated from PBMCs. Per the germline V gene, CDR1 is SGHVS and CDR2 is FQNEAQ. This CDR3 contains 13 residues. Trimming removed 8 bases from V and 0 bases from J, with 8 bases in between. In building TCR beta libraries, iRepertoire HTBI primers were used together with Arm-PCR of CDR3 regions. TCRdb reanalysed the multiplex PCR reads using MiXCR and keeps one entry per CDR3 protein. This repertoire shows around 450,000 distinct CDR3 sequences, roughly a fifth found once; its top ten account for roughly 6.9%.

The sample in question was peripheral blood mononuclear cells (PBMCs), obtained when the disease was refractory, from a patient treated with antithyroid drugs. This clonotype was sampled from a female donor with Graves disease. The chain joins TRBV7-8 to TRBJ2-4; TRBD1 or TRBD2 may be the D gene (5 bases each). The CDR3 loop is CASGAGAKNIQYF. In DNA form, the CDR3 reads TGTGCCAGCGGGGCGGGAGCCAAAAACATTCAGTACTTC.